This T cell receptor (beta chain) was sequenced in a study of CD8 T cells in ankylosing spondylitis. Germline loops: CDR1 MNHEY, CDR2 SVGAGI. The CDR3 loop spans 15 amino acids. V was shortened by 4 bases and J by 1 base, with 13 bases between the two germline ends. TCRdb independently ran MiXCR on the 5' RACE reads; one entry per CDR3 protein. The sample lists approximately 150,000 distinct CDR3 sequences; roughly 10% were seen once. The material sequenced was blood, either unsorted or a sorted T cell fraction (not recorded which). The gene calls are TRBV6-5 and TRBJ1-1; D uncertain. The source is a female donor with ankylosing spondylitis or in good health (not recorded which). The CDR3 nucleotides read TGTGCCAGCAGTTCCCTCCGCACAGCGAACACTGAAGCTTTCTTT. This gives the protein CASSSLRTANTEAFF.